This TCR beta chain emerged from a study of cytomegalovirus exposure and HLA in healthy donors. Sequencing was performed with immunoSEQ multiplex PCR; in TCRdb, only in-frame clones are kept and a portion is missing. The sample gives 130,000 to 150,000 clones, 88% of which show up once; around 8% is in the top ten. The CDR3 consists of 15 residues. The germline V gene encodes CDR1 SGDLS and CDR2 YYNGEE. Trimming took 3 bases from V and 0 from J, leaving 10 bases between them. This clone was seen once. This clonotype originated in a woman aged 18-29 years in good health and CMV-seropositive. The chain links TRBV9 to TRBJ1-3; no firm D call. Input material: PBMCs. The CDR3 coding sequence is TGTGCCAGCAGCGGAGACACTTACTCTGGAAACACCATATATTTT. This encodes CASSGDTYSGNTIYF.